This entry lists 9 T cell receptor beta chains sequenced from one sample in a study of PD-L1 blockade in urothelial cancer. The method was immunoSEQ multiplex PCR; TCRdb's version includes in-frame clones alone and lacks a portion of them. The table shows tens of thousands of clones, with 79% occurring only once. As for time point: pretreatment peripheral blood. The sequencing here drew on PBMCs, taken around atezolizumab (anti-PD-L1) treatment. The receptors come from a man aged 70 or older with urothelial cancer.

The chain combines TRBV11-3 with TRBJ2-1; 10 bases are shared with TRBD2. The CDR3 contains 16 residues. J was trimmed by 2 bases and V by 5 bases; bases with no gene match: 6. The V gene's germline CDR1 is SGHNT and CDR2 YENEEA. The CDR3 is CASSGWTSGPYNEQFF. CDR3 DNA: TGTGCCAGCAGCGGCTGGACTAGCGGACCCTACAATGAGCAGTTCTTC.

The rearrangement joins TRBV29-1 to TRBJ2-3; no clear D gene. Germline values: CDR1 SQVTM, CDR2 ANQGSEA. V gave up 0 bases and J gave up 11 bases, with 18 bases separating them. This CDR3 contains 14 residues. CDR3 in amino acids: CSVEELMRSEEQYF. CDR3 coding DNA: TGCAGCGTTGAAGAGCTCATGCGGTCCGAGGAGCAGTATTTT.

This sequence joins TRBV5-5 and TRBJ2-7; no firm D call. The germline gives CDR1 SGHKS, CDR2 YYEKEE (reference sequence). Trimming pared 2 bases from V and 4 bases from J, leaving 4 bases between. The CDR3 extends over 11 amino acids. The CDR3 nucleotides read TGTGCCAGCAGCTTCTCTTACGAGCAGTACTTC. This sequence encodes CASSFSYEQYF.

This chain links TRBV10-1 with TRBJ2-7, with D possibly being TRBD1 (5 bases). V was pared by 0 bases and J by 12 bases, with 12 bases between. The CDR3 has 12 residues. Germline V gene sequence: CDR1 WNHNN, CDR2 SYGVQD (reference sequence). In nucleotides, the CDR3 is TGCGCCAGCAGTGAGTCGGGGCTGCGGCCGTACTTC. Translated, it gives CASSESGLRPYF.

The chain uses TRBV5-1 and TRBJ2-7, with 9 bases aligning to TRBD1. CDR1 and CDR2 (germline): SGHRS, YFSETQ. Trimming cost V 4 bases and J 5 bases; bases outside gene matches: 10. The CDR3 runs to 15 residues. The CDR3 reads CASSPGGTGKHEQYF. The CDR3 DNA follows: TGCGCCAGCAGCCCCGGCGGGACAGGGAAGCACGAGCAGTACTTC.

V and J are TRBV5-1 and TRBJ2-3; tentative D call: TRBD1 (6 bases). V was trimmed by 0 bases and J by 4 bases, leaving 15 bases between them. The CDR3 extends over 16 amino acids. Germline CDR1 is SGHRS and CDR2 is YFSETQ. CDR3 loop: CASSLGVDRQADTQYF. The CDR3 bases are TGCGCCAGCAGCTTGGGGGTAGACAGGCAGGCAGATACGCAGTATTTT. The full variable domain, in which reference TRBV5-1 and TRBJ2-3 provide the parts outside the CDR3, is KAGVTQTPRYLIKTRGQQVTLSCSPISGHRSVSWYQQTPGQGLQFLFEYFSETQRNKGNFPGRFSGRQFSNSRSEMNVSTLELGDSALYLCASSLGVDRQADTQYFGPGTRLTVL.

This clone was picked up one time. The rearrangement links TRBV6-6 to TRBJ2-3; the D gene is possibly TRBD1 (5 bases). CDR1 is MNHNY and CDR2 is SVGAGI in the germline V gene (reference sequence). V lost 5 bases to trimming and J lost 4 bases, with 13 bases between them. The CDR3 spans 14 residues. CDR3 sequence: CASSTNDRADTQYF. The CDR3 DNA reads TGTGCCAGCAGTACCAATGACAGAGCAGATACGCAGTATTTT.

The chain uses TRBV11-1 and TRBJ2-3, with 11 bases aligning to TRBD2. Germline loops: CDR1 SGHAT, CDR2 FQDESV (reference sequence). The CDR3 is 16 residues long. Losses at the gene ends were 5 bases for V and 5 bases for J; bases not matched to a gene: 9. As DNA, the CDR3 is TGTGCCAGCAGCCGTGGGCTAGCGGGAGGTGTAGATACGCAGTATTTT. Its translation is CASSRGLAGGVDTQYF.

This rearrangement joins TRBV28 to TRBJ1-3; a possible D gene is TRBD1 (5 bases). The V gene's germline CDR1 is MDHEN and CDR2 SYDVKM. Trimming removed 10 bases at V and 0 bases at J, with 13 bases between. The CDR3 runs to 14 residues. In nucleotides, the CDR3 is TGTGCCACCTGGGGCGGAGACTCTGGAAACACCATATATTTT. Its protein product is CATWGGDSGNTIYF.